This T cell receptor (beta chain) was profiled in a study of T cell repertoires in cytomegalovirus infection. Losses at the gene ends were 5 bases for V and 8 bases for J; bases not matched to a gene: 6. Germline V CDR1 and CDR2: SNHLY, FYNNEI. This CDR3 is built from 14 residues. One entry per CDR3 protein results from TCRdb running MiXCR on the reads. The sample contains about 130,000 distinct CDR3 sequences, about 24% of which appear only once. Findings and limits, study-wide: The study identified carriers of CMV plus the relevant HLA from cumulative public TCR beta family frequency. HLA-C-restricted TCR beta clonotypes specific for CMV led the ex vivo response.

A word on this clonotype: Its antigen remains unknown.

What was sequenced was PBMCs, sequenced either directly or after in vitro stimulation (not recorded which). The chain has TRBV2 and TRBJ2-1, with 10 bases lining up with TRBD2. The TCR comes from a human donor in good health (CMV status not recorded). Some clones in this sample may be carry-over from other donors' samples. The CDR3 reads CASSLLAGVHEQFF. The DNA of the CDR3 is TGTGCCAGCAGTCTTCTAGCGGGAGTTCATGAGCAGTTCTTC.